The 27 T cell receptor beta chains given below trace back to one sample, sequenced in a study of OX40 agonist ivuxolimab in advanced cancers. The method was the immunoSEQ multiplex PCR assay. TCRdb provides this immuneACCESS table in a form limited to in-frame rearrangements. Some clones are lacking; in checked studies, under half of them reflect an unresolved V gene, and why the rest are absent is not known. This sample has roughly 68,000 clones in its table, and 65% to 90% of those were observed once. 1.6% of the sample lies in the top ten. The input for sequencing was CD4+ or CD8+ T cells sorted from blood, taken in a trial of the OX40 agonist ivuxolimab. Every receptor here comes from an adult with an advanced solid tumor such as melanoma, head and neck, liver or kidney cancer.

The V call is TRBV2, the J call TRBJ2-7, with TRBD1 matching 7 bases. Looked up from germline, CDR1 is SNHLY and CDR2 is FYNNEI. V dropped 5 bases and J dropped 5; count of bases not matched to a gene: 9. The CDR3 is made up of 14 amino acids. The CDR3 spells CASSYSGTDNEQYF. The DNA of the CDR3 is TGTGCCAGCAGTTATTCCGGGACAGATAACGAGCAGTACTTC.

The CDR3 DNA is TGCGCCAGCAGCTTGGATACAGAGAACATTCAGTACTTC. It is translated as CASSLDTENIQYF. The rearrangement links TRBV5-1 to TRBJ2-4, with D uncertain. The CDR3 has 13 amino acids. Looked up from germline, CDR1 is SGHRS and CDR2 is YFSETQ. The V gene lost 0 bases and the J gene lost 7 bases, with 8 bases spanning the gap. Full variable domain (outside the CDR3, taken from reference TRBV5-1 and TRBJ2-4): KAGVTQTPRYLIKTRGQQVTLSCSPISGHRSVSWYQQTPGQGLQFLFEYFSETQRNKGNFPGRFSGRQFSNSRSEMNVSTLELGDSALYLCASSLDTENIQYFGAGTRLSVL.

The chain links TRBV4-1 to TRBJ2-7, with 9 bases aligning to TRBD2. V gave up 0 bases and J gave up 2 bases; unmatched junction bases: 5. The CDR3 covers 16 residues. Germline V gene lookup returns CDR1 MGHRA and CDR2 YSYEKL. The CDR3 region is CASSQEVASGTYEQYF. The CDR3 region has the DNA TGCGCCAGCAGCCAAGAAGTAGCTAGCGGGACCTACGAGCAGTACTTC.

The chain employs TRBV6-1 and TRBJ1-3; no clear D. The CDR3 extends over 14 amino acids. Per germline, CDR1 MNHNS and CDR2 SASEGT. Trimming left V 2 bases short and J 0 bases short, with 5 bases between. CDR3 coding DNA: TGTGCCAGCAGTGAATATATCTCTGGAAACACCATATATTTT. This encodes CASSEYISGNTIYF.

The chain couples TRBV7-3 to TRBJ1-2; maybe TRBD1 (5 bases). CDR3 size: 15 residues. Deletions cut 5 bases from V and 4 bases from J, with 17 bases between. From germline, CDR1 is SGHTA and CDR2 FQGTGA. The CDR3 nucleotides are TGTGCCAGCAGCCCGGGGGGGTCAGGAGGCTATGGCTACACCTTC. Translation: CASSPGGSGGYGYTF.

The V gene is TRBV19, the J gene TRBJ2-7; 15 bases map to TRBD2. The CDR3 totals 18 residues. Germline V gene sequence: CDR1 LNHDA, CDR2 SQIVND (reference sequence). J was trimmed by 3 bases and V by 6 bases; bases with no gene match: 12. This CDR3 is CASSPLTGTSGRIYEQYF. The CDR3 coding sequence is TGTGCCAGTAGCCCTCTAACGGGGACTAGCGGGAGGATCTACGAGCAGTACTTC.

This chain uses TRBV6-5 with TRBJ2-3; D may be TRBD2 (5 bases). Germline-derived CDR1 and CDR2 are MNHEY and SVGAGI. The CDR3 runs 14 residues. Trimming took 6 bases from V and 3 from J, leaving 13 bases between them. The CDR3 loop is CASRSGLGTDTQYF. The DNA of the CDR3 is TGTGCCAGCAGATCCGGACTTGGTACAGATACGCAGTATTTT.

The chain recombines TRBV13 with TRBJ2-2; D is unresolved. Deletions cut 5 bases from V and 7 bases from J, with 11 bases between. This CDR3 has 13 residues. Per the germline V gene, CDR1 is PRHDT and CDR2 is FYEKMQ (reference sequence). The CDR3 reads CASSRTRVGELFF. In DNA, the CDR3 is TGTGCCAGCAGCCGTACCCGAGTCGGGGAGCTGTTTTTT.

The rearrangement links TRBV7-9 to TRBJ2-1; D not certain. The ends were cut back, 5 bases at V and 2 bases at J, with 10 bases in the middle. This CDR3 spans 14 amino acids. The germline gives CDR1 SEHNR, CDR2 FQNEAQ (reference sequence). CDR3 bases: TGTGCCAGCAGCCCGTTTTTGACCTACAATGAGCAGTTCTTC. It yields the protein CASSPFLTYNEQFF.

The chain links TRBV7-2 to TRBJ2-3; TRBD1 might be the D (6 bases). The V end lost 5 bases, the J end lost 0 bases, and 15 bases lay between the germline ends. The CDR3 covers 16 residues. Germline CDR1 SGHTA, CDR2 FQGNSA. This chain's CDR3 is CASSAAGTTSTDTQYF. In nucleotides, the CDR3 is TGTGCCAGCAGCGCGGCCGGGACAACCAGCACAGATACGCAGTATTTT.

The J gene is TRBJ2-7, the V gene TRBV2; maybe TRBD2 (6 bases). Trimming removed 7 bases at V and 7 bases at J, with 14 bases between. The CDR3 is 12 amino acids. The germline V gene encodes CDR1 SNHLY and CDR2 FYNNEI. CDR3 loop: CASTRGRGEQYF. The CDR3 bases are TGTGCCAGCACCCGAGGCCGGGGGGAGCAGTACTTC.

The rearrangement links TRBV27 to TRBJ2-4; D not certain. CDR3 length: 14 amino acids. CDR1 MNHEY and CDR2 SMNVEV come from the germline V gene (reference sequence). Trimming took off 0 bases at V and 5 bases at J, with 8 bases between the two ends. The CDR3 DNA follows: TGTGCCAGCAGTTTATCGTTTGACGAAAACATTCAGTACTTC. This sequence encodes CASSLSFDENIQYF.

The chain recombines TRBV28 with TRBJ2-3, with D tentatively TRBD2 (6 bases). CDR3 length: 17 residues. The germline V and J ends were trimmed by 3 bases and 4 bases, with 20 bases remaining between them. Germline assignment: CDR1 MDHEN and CDR2 SYDVKM. This CDR3 reads CASSLAWRVGFADTQYF. The CDR3 DNA is TGTGCCAGCAGTTTGGCGTGGAGGGTTGGTTTTGCAGATACGCAGTATTTT.

This chain connects TRBV15 to TRBJ2-1; 8 bases align to TRBD2. V lost 4 bases, J lost 0 bases, and 8 bases stayed unmatched. CDR1 is LNHNV, CDR2 YYDKDF, per germline (reference sequence). The CDR3 consists of 17 residues. CDR3 loop: CATSTLAGRSSYNEQFF. In nucleotides, the CDR3 is TGTGCCACCAGCACCCTAGCGGGCCGGAGCTCCTACAATGAGCAGTTCTTC.

V gene TRBV28 combines with J gene TRBJ1-1; D not resolved. The CDR3 is 13 residues long. Germline V gene data show CDR1 as MDHEN and CDR2 as SYDVKM. Between the trimmed V and J ends, which lost 0 bases and 2 bases, there was a span of 4 bases. The CDR3 here is CASSLWGNTEAFF. The CDR3 coding sequence is TGTGCCAGCAGTTTATGGGGCAACACTGAAGCTTTCTTT.

The rearrangement links TRBV29-1 to TRBJ2-6; D is ambiguous. CDR3 length: 14 residues. From germline, CDR1 is SQVTM and CDR2 ANQGSEA. V was cut by 4 bases and J by 0 bases, with 7 bases left in between. The CDR3 region is CSVVESSGANVLTF. The CDR3, as DNA: TGCAGCGTTGTAGAGAGCTCTGGGGCCAACGTCCTGACTTTC.

The rearrangement links TRBV5-6 to TRBJ2-7; D uncertain. V gave up 4 bases and J gave up 3 bases, with 8 bases separating them. Looked up from germline, CDR1 is SGHDT and CDR2 is YYEEEE. The CDR3 totals 12 residues. For the CDR3, the DNA is TGTGCCAGCAGCAGTTCACGCTACGAGCAGTACTTC. Its protein is CASSSSRYEQYF.

The J gene is TRBJ2-1, the V gene TRBV11-1; D gene uncertain. V shed 3 bases and J shed 2 bases, with 17 bases lying between them. The CDR3 is 17 amino acids. Germline CDR1 reads SGHAT; CDR2 reads FQDESV (reference sequence). This CDR3 is CASSFLPGRATYNEQFF. CDR3 in DNA: TGTGCCAGCAGCTTCCTCCCGGGTCGGGCTACCTACAATGAGCAGTTCTTC.

The CDR3 nucleotides are TGTGCCAGTAGTATGTACAGCGCTGAAGCTTTCTTT. Its translation is CASSMYSAEAFF. V is TRBV19 and J is TRBJ1-1; no firm D call. This CDR3 region has 12 residues. The germline V and J ends were trimmed by 3 bases and 6 bases, with 8 bases remaining between them. The germline gives CDR1 LNHDA, CDR2 SQIVND (reference sequence).

The V gene is TRBV6-5, the J gene TRBJ1-5; 7 nucleotides align to TRBD1. CDR3 length: 15 amino acids. Germline V gene lookup returns CDR1 MNHEY and CDR2 SVGAGI. With 6 bases clipped from V and 1 base from J, the junction kept 6 bases outside the gene matches. The CDR3 nucleotides read TGTGCCAGCAGAAGGACAGGCCCCAGCAATCAGCCCCAGCATTTT. Translating it yields CASRRTGPSNQPQHF.

The CDR3 sequence is CASSLDQQETQYF. The DNA for the CDR3 is TGTGCCAGCAGCTTAGATCAGCAAGAGACCCAGTACTTC. The V and J genes are TRBV7-2 and TRBJ2-5; D unresolved. Germline V gene sequence: CDR1 SGHTA, CDR2 FQGNSA. The V gene lost 1 base and the J gene lost 2 bases, with 5 bases spanning the gap. This CDR3 contains 13 residues.

This chain uses TRBV28 with TRBJ2-7; no reliable D call. This CDR3 spans 13 amino acids. Germline CDR1 reads MDHEN; CDR2 reads SYDVKM. V lost 4 bases and J 4 bases, leaving 11 bases between the germline ends. CDR3 nucleotides: TGTGCCAGCAGTTCCTTGACATCTTACGAGCAGTACTTC. Its protein product is CASSSLTSYEQYF.

The chain recombines TRBV2 with TRBJ2-7, with D perhaps TRBD1 (6 bases). Germline V gene lookup returns CDR1 SNHLY and CDR2 FYNNEI. V shed 7 bases and J shed 4 bases, with 14 bases lying between them. The CDR3 extends over 13 amino acids. In DNA form, the CDR3 reads TGTGCCAGCACGCAGGGGATTTATTACGAGCAGTACTTC. As protein: CASTQGIYYEQYF.

V usage is TRBV2 and J usage is TRBJ2-7, with D unresolved. Per the germline V gene, CDR1 is SNHLY and CDR2 is FYNNEI. V dropped 6 bases and J dropped 9 bases, with 15 bases sitting between them. The CDR3 covers 12 residues. The CDR3 spells CASRLILVGQYF. CDR3 nucleotide sequence: TGTGCCAGCAGATTGATACTGGTGGGGCAGTACTTC.

Only one count was recorded for this clone. The chain joins TRBV30 to TRBJ1-3; 7 bases fit TRBD1. The V gene end was trimmed by 4 bases and the J gene end by 0 bases; junction bases not matched to a gene: 3. The CDR3 totals 14 residues. Germline CDR1 and CDR2: GTSNPN and SVGIG (reference sequence). The CDR3 nucleotides read TGTGCCTGGAACAGGGGTAGCTCTGGAAACACCATATATTTT. Protein: CAWNRGSSGNTIYF. Using reference TRBV30 and TRBJ1-3 for the parts outside the CDR3, the full variable domain is SQTIHQWPATLVQPVGSPLSLECTVEGTSNPNLYWYRQAAGRGLQLLFYSVGIGQISSEVPQNLSASRPQDRQFILSSKKLLLSDSGFYLCAWNRGSSGNTIYFGEGSWLTVV.

This chain uses TRBV7-2 with TRBJ1-5; tentative D call: TRBD1 (6 bases). Trimming removed 6 bases at V and 5 bases at J, with 11 bases between. Germline V gene sequence: CDR1 SGHTA, CDR2 FQGNSA. CDR3 length: 13 residues. Here the CDR3 reads CASSPPGDQPQHF. DNA for the CDR3: TGTGCCAGCAGTCCCCCAGGGGATCAGCCCCAGCATTTT.

The chain couples TRBV9 to TRBJ2-6; D uncertain. V lost 3 bases to trimming and J lost 0 bases, with 22 bases between them. The germline V gene has CDR1 SGDLS and CDR2 YYNGEE. The CDR3 runs to 20 residues. The CDR3 DNA reads as TGTGCCAGCAGCGCCTCCCTTCTAGGTCTTCGCGGCTCTGGGGCCAACGTCCTGACTTTC. Amino acid sequence: CASSASLLGLRGSGANVLTF.